This T cell receptor beta chain was captured in a study of blood T cells in healthy people across ages (dated by TCRdb to the mid-2010s). In terms of the full investigation: In model experiments, roughly one uniquely barcoded TCR beta cDNA molecule per two T cells was captured by template switching. The donors were divided into four age groups: young (average approximately 17 years), middle-aged (around 41), aged (around 59) and long-lived (nearly 85). To track age-related changes in TCR beta repertoire diversity, the study relied on deep sequencing normalized with unique cDNA molecular identifiers. For two donors (one aged 18 to 30 and one aged 80 or older), the study analyzed two additional independent replicas of 1 million unique cDNA reads from the same blood draw. Donors of different ages were randomly distributed across sequencing lanes to avoid experimental bias.

General study outcomes and caveats: Compared with the aged group, the long-lived group had more naive CD4+ T cells, fewer expanded clones and increased TCR diversity, suggesting age selection. As age increased, observed TCR beta diversity per million T cells dropped in a roughly linear way, and a significant reduction was already evident by age approximately 40. Because the CMV infection status of the donors was unknown, age-related changes in expanded clonotypes may potentially have been confounded. Bulk unsorted PBMC profiling prevented conclusive comparison of naive and antigen-experienced compartments. There was a strong correlation between observed TCR beta diversity and the percentage of naive T cells measured by flow cytometry. Estimates of total diversity based on one million sequenced T cells were regarded as lower bounds and as underestimates.

Taken from cysteine to phenylalanine, the CDR3 has 15 residues. Just CDR3 DNA is preserved here, 45 bases in frame from base 1. The germline V gene yields SGHTA for CDR1 and FQGNSA for CDR2. Donors were 40 or so systemically healthy Caucasian individuals from Russia aged roughly 6 to 90 years. Ten milliliters of peripheral blood were drawn from each donor into EDTA-treated Vacutainer tubes. PBMCs were isolated by Ficoll-Paque density-gradient centrifugation, with at least 6 million obtained per sample. Trizol reagent was used to extract total RNA from the PBMCs, yielding at least 5 micrograms per sample. The percentages of naive CD45RAhigh/CD27high T cells were determined by flow cytometry on a PBMC aliquot from every donor. For this clonotype: The antigen this receptor binds is unknown. Mismatch with germline at one junction end may stem from a read error.

The library was made by 5' RACE. The instrument was an Illumina HiSeq 2500. A second roughly 7 to 12 cycle PCR used a sample-barcoded 5' primer and a J-beta primer mix. A unique molecular identifier was introduced onto each TCR beta cDNA molecule by a template-switch 5' adaptor carrying 12 random nucleotides. Each sample yielded at least 3 million CDR3-containing paired-end reads. First-strand cDNA was synthesized from all RNA with the Mint cDNA synthesis kit, primed by a TRBC-specific oligonucleotide. All cDNA was treated with uracil-DNA glycosylase and then went through a first 18-cycle PCR with the universal primers M1SS and BC2_uni_R. The authors processed their data as follows. For normalization, 1 million high-quality reads were randomly selected from each sample, with every read carrying a distinct molecular identifier. Reads sharing molecular identifiers were discarded rather than binned into consensus sequences. MiTCR, with a Q25 quality threshold and the strictest error-elimination algorithm, was used for CDR3 identification, clonotype clustering and error correction. Lower-bound total TCR beta diversity was estimated with a nonparametric unseen species model using Euler transformation. The public reads were run again by TCRdb, first through fastp at Q25 and then through MiXCR, and only productive beta chains were kept. Rows are unified per CDR3 protein, each entry keeping the most common DNA and genes. The V and J calls reflect TCRdb's pipeline rather than the authors' work. Recorded for this sample are approximately 800,000 distinct CDR3 sequences; 35% to 60% of them occurred a single time. Clones ranked in the top ten supply roughly 20% of the sample.

Sequences were obtained from blood. The clonotype originates from an elderly man in good health. The rearranged segments are TRBV7-2 and TRBJ1-6; the D gene lacks a confident call. The nucleotide sequence reads TGTGCCAGCAGCTTAGAGAACACAGTAAATTCACCCCCCCACTTT. The encoded protein is CASSLENTVNSPPHF.